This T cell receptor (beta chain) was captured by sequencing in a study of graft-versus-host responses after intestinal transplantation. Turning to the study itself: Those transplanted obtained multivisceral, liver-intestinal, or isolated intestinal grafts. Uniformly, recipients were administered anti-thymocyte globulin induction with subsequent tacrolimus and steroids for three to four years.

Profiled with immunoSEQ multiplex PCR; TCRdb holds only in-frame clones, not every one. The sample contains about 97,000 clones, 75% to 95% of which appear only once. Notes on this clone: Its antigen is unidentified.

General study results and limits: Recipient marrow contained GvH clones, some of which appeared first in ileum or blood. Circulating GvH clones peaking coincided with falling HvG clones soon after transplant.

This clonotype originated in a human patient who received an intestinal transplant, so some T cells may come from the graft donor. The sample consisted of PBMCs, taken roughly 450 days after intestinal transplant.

CDR3 sequence reads: CASSAPTGTGNQPQHF. CDR3 bases: TGCGCCAGCAGCGCGCCTACCGGGACGGGGAATCAGCCCCAGCATTTT. The chain combines TRBV5-1 with TRBJ1-5, with D possibly being TRBD1 (5 bases). This CDR3 is 16 amino acids long. V was cut by 4 bases and J by 4 bases, with 18 bases left in between. CDR1 SGHRS and CDR2 YFSETQ come from the germline V gene.